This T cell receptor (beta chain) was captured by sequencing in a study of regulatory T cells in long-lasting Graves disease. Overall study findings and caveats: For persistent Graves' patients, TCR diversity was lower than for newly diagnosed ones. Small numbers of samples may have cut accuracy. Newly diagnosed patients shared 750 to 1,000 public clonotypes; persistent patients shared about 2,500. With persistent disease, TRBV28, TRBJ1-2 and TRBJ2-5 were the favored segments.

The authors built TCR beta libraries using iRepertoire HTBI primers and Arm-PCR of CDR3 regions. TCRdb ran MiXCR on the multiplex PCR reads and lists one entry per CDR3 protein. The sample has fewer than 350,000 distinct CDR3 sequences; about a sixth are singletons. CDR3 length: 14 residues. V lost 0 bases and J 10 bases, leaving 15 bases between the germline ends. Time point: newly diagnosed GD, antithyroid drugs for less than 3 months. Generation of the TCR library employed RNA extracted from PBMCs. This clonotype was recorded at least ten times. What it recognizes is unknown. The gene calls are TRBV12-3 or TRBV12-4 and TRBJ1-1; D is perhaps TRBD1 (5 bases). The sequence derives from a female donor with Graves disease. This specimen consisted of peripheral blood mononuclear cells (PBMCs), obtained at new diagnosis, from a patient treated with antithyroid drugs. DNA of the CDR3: TGTGCCAGCAGTTTAGCGAAGCGACAGTCAGTAGCTTTCTTT. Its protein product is CASSLAKRQSVAFF.